This T cell receptor beta chain was captured by sequencing in a study of shared clonotypes between healthy human individuals. Germline V gene lookup returns CDR1 SGHRS and CDR2 YFSETQ. CDR3 size: 16 residues. J gave up 0 bases and V 4 bases, and 7 bases lay outside the gene matches. Assay: immunoSEQ multiplex PCR; the TCRdb copy retains only in-frame clones and omits some. The sample holds around 2.3 million clones; 90% to 97% are singletons and the top ten take 0.1% to 0.15%. This receptor was obtained from a man aged 18 to 30 in good health. This chain connects TRBV5-1 to TRBJ2-1; the match to TRBD2 covers 7 bases. The sample was naive CD4+ T cells sorted from blood. Indicated subset: CD45RA+ positively selected. This CDR3 reads CASSPGGTSSYNEQFF. Written as DNA, the CDR3 is TGCGCCAGCAGCCCCGGGGGGACCAGCTCCTACAATGAGCAGTTCTTC.